Below are 9 T cell receptor beta chains sequenced from a single sample in a study of molecular identifiers for immune sequencing clone quantification. In TCRdb, the PCR reads were re-called with MiXCR into one record per CDR3 protein. The sample lists 70,000 to 90,000 distinct CDR3 sequences; around 20% were seen once. Sequencing used naive CD8+ T cells from blood, with Jurkat cell RNA spiked in. Noted subset: FACS-sorted CD8+CD4-CCR7+CD45RA+ naive T cells. The receptors come from a human donor in good health. Some libraries in this study had Jurkat cell RNA spiked in.

This clonotype occurred a few times. J is TRBJ2-4 and V is TRBV15; no definite D call. CDR3 length: 13 amino acids. V was pared by 0 bases and J by 8 bases, with 8 bases between. Germline V CDR1 and CDR2: LNHNV, YYDKDF (reference sequence). This chain's CDR3 is CATSREPLDIQYF. Written as DNA, the CDR3 is TGTGCCACCAGCAGAGAGCCGCTAGACATTCAGTACTTC. Filled out from reference TRBV15 and TRBJ2-4, the complete variable domain reads DAMVIQNPRYQVTQFGKPVTLSCSQTLNHNVMYWYQQKSSQAPKLLFHYYDKDFNNEADTPDNFQSRRPNTSFCFLDIRSPGLGDTAMYLCATSREPLDIQYFGAGTRLSVL.

Note on this clonotype: One end of the junction varies from germline; a read error may be responsible. In DNA, the CDR3 is TGTGCCAGCAGTCACGAATCCTACAAGCAGTACTTC. Translation gives CASSHESYKQYF. This chain uses TRBV6-6 with TRBJ2-7, with D unresolved. This CDR3 contains 12 residues. Per the germline V gene, CDR1 is MNHNY and CDR2 is SVGAGI (reference sequence).

Comments on this clonotype: A much more abundant neighbour one base away suggests this may be a read error. The V gene is TRBV29-1, the J gene TRBJ2-7; 7 bases are shared with TRBD2. Germline lookup yields CDR1 SQVTM and CDR2 ANQGSEA. This CDR3 has 14 residues. J was trimmed by 4 bases and V by 4 bases; bases with no gene match: 10. The CDR3 bases are TGCAGCGTTGGATCCCCGGGGGGACTGTACGAGCAGTACTTC. It translates to CSVGSPGGLYEQYF.

This clonotype was detected many times. The V and J genes are TRBV6-1 and TRBJ1-5; D remains ambiguous. Trimming left V 3 bases short and J 1 base short, with 13 bases between. Per germline, CDR1 MNHNS and CDR2 SASEGT. CDR3 length: 16 residues. CDR3: CASSEFVGGSNQPQHF. The DNA for the CDR3 is TGTGCCAGCAGTGAGTTCGTCGGAGGGAGCAATCAGCCCCAGCATTTT.

This clonotype was counted ten times or more. CDR3 loop: CSARVPSGRLDTQYF. DNA for the CDR3: TGCAGTGCTAGAGTCCCTAGCGGGAGGTTAGATACGCAGTATTTT. This chain joins TRBV20-1 and TRBJ2-3, with 11 nucleotides matching TRBD2. Trimming removed 1 base from V and 5 bases from J; junction bases left unmatched: 5. CDR1 DFQATT and CDR2 SNEGSKA come from the germline V gene (reference sequence). This CDR3 contains 15 residues.

Comment on this clonotype: A much larger clone differs by one base, so this may be a read error. This chain joins TRBV12-3 or TRBV12-4 and TRBJ2-7, with D unresolved. This CDR3 is 14 amino acids long. The V and J ends lost 4 bases and 2 bases respectively, with 12 bases between them. CDR3: CASSWSSQPYEQYF. The CDR3 DNA follows: TGTGCCAGCAGTTGGAGCAGCCAGCCCTACGAGCAGTACTTC.

With respect to this clonotype: With a much larger clone just one base away, this may be a read error. The V call is TRBV5-3, the J call TRBJ2-3; D is uncertain. TRBV5-3 is treated as an ORF (open reading frame) with a function not yet certain. This CDR3 contains 11 residues. CDR3 residues: CAMQIKDTRYF. CDR3 nucleotides: TGTGCCATGCAAATCAAGGATACGCGGTATTTT.

This clonotype was recorded at least ten times. The chain has TRBV7-9 and TRBJ2-2; no definite D call. Trimming shortened V by 0 bases and J by 4 bases, and 0 bases separated the two germline ends. CDR3 length: 12 amino acids. Germline V gene lookup returns CDR1 SEHNR and CDR2 FQNEAQ (reference sequence). The CDR3 loop is CASSLATGELFF. CDR3 coding DNA: TGTGCCAGCAGCTTAGCCACCGGGGAGCTGTTTTTT.

This clonotype was recorded at least ten times. The genes are TRBV12-3 or TRBV12-4 and TRBJ2-6, with 9 nucleotides matching TRBD2. Trimming at V came to 2 bases and at J to 2 bases, leaving 7 bases not matched to a gene. The length of the CDR3 is 18 residues. The CDR3 nucleotides are TGTGCCAGCAGTTTACCGGGACTAGCTAAACCTGGGGCCAACGTCCTGACTTTC. Residues: CASSLPGLAKPGANVLTF.